A selection of T cell receptor beta chains follows, all from one sample in a study of spatial heterogeneity in lung cancer. One entry per CDR3 protein results from TCRdb running MiXCR on the 5' RACE reads. The sample holds around 27,000 distinct CDR3 sequences, roughly 5% seen once. The source was PBMCs, collected at follow-up. The receptors were sampled from a female donor with early-stage non-small cell lung cancer. Each CDR3 is given with its conserved first and last residue.

v_call cdr3_aa
TRBV29-1 CSFSETRDTQYF
TRBV28 CASSLGGRGNQPQHF
TRBV7-2 CASSLVPGIRNEQYF
TRBV7-2 CASSFRVGSYNEQFF
TRBV5-1 CASSLGDRNSGNTIYF
TRBV7-2 CASSLSGSAAGETQYF
TRBV7-2 CASSSGLAPNEQFF
TRBV4-3 CASSHRGQAETQYF
TRBV29-1 CSGGGQGLATNEKLFF
TRBV4-1 CASSQGWLNPQETQYF
TRBV10-3 CAISEGGAATEAFF
TRBV28 CASKGRISYEQYF
TRBV28 CASSGVAEYGTGELFF
TRBV20-1 CSARGQGRADTQYF
TRBV6-2/TRBV6-3 CASSSPRDRASAYEQYF
TRBV20-1 CSAHGGARLNEQFF
TRBV5-1 CASSLGGTPGLASYEQYF
TRBV24-1 CATSEAGQGARGDTQYF
TRBV3-1 CASSQGSAVDTQYF
TRBV20-1 CSAIGQGLTEAFF
TRBV6-2/TRBV6-3 CASSDPPDTQYF
TRBV28 CASRRTSGRPDTQYF
TRBV19 CASRQLGDSNQPQHF
TRBV29-1 CSVEGTGGSEQYF
TRBV28 CASGTGYGYTF
TRBV12-3/TRBV12-4 CASSPWGANVLTF
TRBV4-3 CASSQDQGATNEKLFF
TRBV4-3 CASSQGSTDTQYF
TRBV28 CASSLGLPDTQYF
TRBV28 CASGQGGSNQPQHF
TRBV12-3/TRBV12-4 CASSYRQGAWHTEAFF
TRBV7-2 CASSLQGNQPQHF
TRBV29-1 CSVEDIRTSGYNEQFF
TRBV10-3 CAISEGRQNTEAFF
TRBV7-2 CASSFRFRGQETQYF
TRBV11-1 CASSYPPADTQYF
TRBV27 CASSLKRNTEAFF
TRBV24-1 CATRQGIGTDTQYF
TRBV12-3/TRBV12-4 CASSYRMNTEAFF
TRBV20-1 CSASSGGGKGETQYF
TRBV27 CASSPNSGTRRFNEQFF
TRBV20-1 CSAALGSTEAFF
TRBV5-5 CASSLDTGANVLTF
TRBV28 CASRQIKNTQYF
TRBV7-9 CASSLGTAGNTIYF
TRBV20-1 CSARGGVVTEAFF
TRBV19 CASSSGVQHTSDTQYF
TRBV14 CASSLFGTGSQETQYF
TRBV6-2/TRBV6-3 CASTKAGEVTEAFF
TRBV29-1 CSVGGRAVDTQYF
TRBV5-6 CASSRTGTRTRDTQYF
TRBV6-5 CASSLGWSVDEQFF
TRBV5-1 CASSPGQGIDTQYF
TRBV29-1 CSVADGGHEQFF
TRBV25-1 CASSDRGGAWNIQYF
TRBV7-2 CASSAGGRGTQYF
TRBV5-4 CASSLDRGEAFF
TRBV29-1 CSDSHPGGYTF
TRBV2 CASRLRVSGGTQYF